These 6 T cell receptor beta chains originate from one sample sequenced in a study of follicular helper T cells after annual influenza vaccination. Time point meaning: 2014-2015 season, pre-vaccination. Sequencing used immunoSEQ multiplex PCR; TCRdb keeps in-frame clones, though not all of them. Altogether some 9,000 clones are present, about 80% being singletons, with the ten largest covering 3% to 4%. The source material was CXCR5+ CD38- circulating T follicular helper cells from blood, sampled on the day of influenza vaccination. Subset specified: circulating Tfh, non-naive CD4+CXCR5+PD-1+ (ICOS+CD38+ or ICOS-CD38-). Every receptor here comes from an adult who received the influenza vaccine.

The chain combines TRBV7-3 with TRBJ2-7; TRBD1 is a possible D gene (6 bases). In germline, CDR1 is SGHTA, CDR2 FQGTGA. The CDR3 spans 13 residues. V was pared by 1 base and J by 3 bases, with 7 bases between. CDR3 DNA sequence: TGTGCCAGCAGCTTAAAAGGGGGCTACGAGCAGTACTTC. The encoded protein is CASSLKGGYEQYF.

V is TRBV11-2 and J is TRBJ2-2, with 8 nucleotides matching TRBD2. Germline-derived CDR1 and CDR2 are SGHAT and FQNNGV. The CDR3 sequence is 16 residues long. Trimming cost V 3 bases and J 0 bases; bases outside gene matches: 3. In DNA form, the CDR3 reads TGTGCCAGCAGCTTGCTAGCGGGTACGAACACCGGGGAGCTGTTTTTT. Translation: CASSLLAGTNTGELFF.

The J gene is TRBJ1-5, the V gene TRBV30, with TRBD1 matching over 8 bases. V lost 2 bases and J lost 6; bases outside the gene matches: 6. The V gene's germline CDR1 is GTSNPN and CDR2 SVGIG (reference sequence). This CDR3 contains 14 residues. The CDR3 loop is CAWSIGQGGQPQHF. The CDR3 nucleotides are TGTGCCTGGAGTATAGGACAGGGCGGTCAGCCCCAGCATTTT.

The chain carries TRBV28 and TRBJ1-3; D unclear. The CDR3 consists of 12 residues. In germline, CDR1 is MDHEN, CDR2 SYDVKM. Trimming left V 8 bases short and J 4 bases short, with 9 bases between. CDR3 sequence: CASGPGGNTIYF. Written as DNA, the CDR3 is TGTGCCAGCGGACCGGGGGGAAACACCATATATTTT.

The chain couples TRBV7-2 to TRBJ2-2, with a tentative D call TRBD2 (6 bases). With 3 bases removed from V and 7 bases from J, the gap between germline ends came to 15 bases. Germline CDR1 is SGHTA and CDR2 is FQGNSA. The CDR3 extends over 15 amino acids. CDR3 nucleotides: TGTGCCAGCAGCTTGGGGCTAGCCGGGAGCGGGGAGCTGTTTTTT. It specifies CASSLGLAGSGELFF.

This chain connects TRBV19 to TRBJ2-3; 9 nucleotides line up with TRBD2. The CDR3 has 17 amino acids. The junction had 11 bases not matched to a gene; V was cut back by 5 bases and J by 2 bases. Germline-derived CDR1 and CDR2 are LNHDA and SQIVND (reference sequence). The CDR3 region is CASSVLAGRTFTDTQYF. The CDR3 DNA reads TGTGCCAGTAGTGTTCTAGCGGGGAGAACTTTCACAGATACGCAGTATTTT.